This TCR beta chain was captured in a study of blood T cell repertoires in COVID-19 (dated by TCRdb to between 2020 and 2021). General notes on the study: The collaborator samples originated in the United States, Italy and Spain and spanned the acute and convalescent phases of COVID-19. The material from the prospective study consisted of cDNA or gDNA derived from T cells, B-cell-depleted T cells, or PBMCs. Subjects who had been exposed to COVID-19, were actively infected with it, or had recovered from it provided the deeply sampled blood TCRbeta repertoires that made up the dataset. The repertoires were released in a freely available public database intended as a resource for research on the immune response to SARS-CoV-2. Samples came from the ongoing ImmuneRACE study (first 160 participants) plus 1,254 subjects from 6 global collaborators. Sample metadata almost always included a de-identified subject ID, COVID-19 status, age in years and sex. HLA class I and class II types, where available, came from metadata supplied by the sample provider rather than from assay-based typing. The research as a whole found: The quantity of clinical and demographic metadata differed by source and by participant and was supplied without curation.

The junction shows trimming of 3 bases on V and 0 bases on J, plus 6 bases between the germline ends. The CDR1 and CDR2 encoded by the germline V gene (reference sequence) are LNHDA and SQIVND. Counted from cysteine to phenylalanine, this CDR3 has 14 amino acids. The read is trimmed to its CDR3 DNA, 42 bases read in frame from base 1. The collaborating institutions used their own protocols to collect whole blood in K2EDTA tubes. For TCRbeta analysis, collaborators shipped samples as frozen whole blood, isolated PBMCs, or DNA extracted from either of those sample types. The immunoSEQ Assay, a bias-controlled multiplex PCR, was used to amplify TCRbeta CDR3 regions from genomic DNA. The published analysis was carried out like this. Nucleated cell counts per sample were estimated from amplification of reference gene primers within the assay. To quantify the absolute abundance of each unique TCRbeta CDR3 rearrangement, sequence reads were collapsed and filtered. Productive Simpson clonality was computed per sample as the square root of Simpson's diversity index over productive rearrangements. Held by TCRdb, this immuneACCESS table contains in-frame sequences only and omits some clones. Under half of the omission traces to an unresolved V gene where checked; the cause of the rest is unknown. V and J calls and clone size are copied from that table; D and trimming were computed from the DNA. For this sample the table gives some 70,000 clones, of which approximately 90% were detected only once. The ten top clones hold roughly 0.58% of the sample.

Remarks on this clone: Its target antigen remains unknown. Base-call qualities are not available, and no considerably larger clone is one nucleotide away.

Sequenced input: peripheral blood. The chain uses TRBV19 and TRBJ1-3; no D segment can be confidently identified. This TCR derives from a man between 60 and 70 years old with acute or convalescent COVID-19. The base sequence is TGTGCCAGTAGTATTGGGCTCTCTGGAAACACCATATATTTT. Its translation is CASSIGLSGNTIYF. Supplemented by the reference TRBV19 and TRBJ1-3 proteins around the CDR3, the complete variable domain is DGGITQSPKYLFRKEGQNVTLSCEQNLNHDAMYWYRQDPGQGLRLIYYSQIVNDFQKGDIAEGYSVSREKKESFPLTVTSAQKNPTAFYLCASSIGLSGNTIYFGEGSWLTVV.